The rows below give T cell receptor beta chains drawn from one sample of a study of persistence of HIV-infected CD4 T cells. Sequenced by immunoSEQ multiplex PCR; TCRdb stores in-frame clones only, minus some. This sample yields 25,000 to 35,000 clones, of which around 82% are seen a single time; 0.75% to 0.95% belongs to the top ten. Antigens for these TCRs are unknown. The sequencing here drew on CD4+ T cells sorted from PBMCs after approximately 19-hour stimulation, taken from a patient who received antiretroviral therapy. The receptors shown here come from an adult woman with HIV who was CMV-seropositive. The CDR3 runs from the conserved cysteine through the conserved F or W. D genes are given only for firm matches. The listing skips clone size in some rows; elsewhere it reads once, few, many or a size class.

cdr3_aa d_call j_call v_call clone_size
CASRSAGTQYF . TRBJ2-5 TRBV6-5 .
CVVGERGYGYTF . TRBJ1-2 TRBV30 .
CASSLNPGGTETQYF . TRBJ2-5 TRBV11-2 .
CATSVQGEGQPQHF . TRBJ1-5 TRBV10-3 .
CASSLVAGGAEAFF TRBD1 TRBJ1-1 TRBV5-4 .
CASSFSGGPTDTQYF TRBD2 TRBJ2-3 TRBV7-2 .
CAWSWNSLNTEAFF . TRBJ1-1 TRBV30 few
CASSVFYTGELFF . TRBJ2-2 TRBV2 .
CAWRRGRDSSTDTQYF . TRBJ2-3 TRBV30 .
CASSQEAGHTDTQYF . TRBJ2-3 TRBV6-4 .
CAISETLEGETQYF . TRBJ2-5 TRBV10-3 .
CAWRKVVNTEAFF . TRBJ1-1 TRBV30 .
CASKWGSGNTIYF . TRBJ1-3 TRBV6-5 .
CAISEEETNEKLFF . TRBJ1-4 TRBV10-3 .
CASSMDRGPGNTIYF TRBD1 TRBJ1-3 TRBV19 .
CSVEFLASTLGNTEAFF . TRBJ1-1 TRBV29-1 .
CASSEERAGKLFF . TRBJ1-4 TRBV6-1 .
CAWGKKGYQEAFF . TRBJ1-1 TRBV30 .
CASSLARPDTQYF . TRBJ2-3 TRBV7-8 .
CASSKDRGRITEAFF . TRBJ1-1 TRBV6-5 once
CASSPRGQFPYGYTF TRBD1 TRBJ1-2 TRBV3-1/TRBV3-2 .
CASSRRNSGGPSDTQYF TRBD2 TRBJ2-3 TRBV9 .